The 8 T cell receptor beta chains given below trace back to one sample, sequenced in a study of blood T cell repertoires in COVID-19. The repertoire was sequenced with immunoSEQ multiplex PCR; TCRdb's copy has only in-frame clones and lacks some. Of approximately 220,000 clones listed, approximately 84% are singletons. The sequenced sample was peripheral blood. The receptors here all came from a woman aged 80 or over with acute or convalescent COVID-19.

In DNA form, the CDR3 reads TGTGCCAGCAGTGGAGGGGGACGCTACAATGAGCAGTTCTTC. This translates into CASSGGGRYNEQFF. The chain recombines TRBV25-1 with TRBJ2-1; D possibly corresponds to TRBD1 (6 bases). The germline V gene has CDR1 MGHDK and CDR2 SYGVNS. V gave up 4 bases and J gave up 3 bases, with 10 bases separating them. CDR3 size: 14 residues.

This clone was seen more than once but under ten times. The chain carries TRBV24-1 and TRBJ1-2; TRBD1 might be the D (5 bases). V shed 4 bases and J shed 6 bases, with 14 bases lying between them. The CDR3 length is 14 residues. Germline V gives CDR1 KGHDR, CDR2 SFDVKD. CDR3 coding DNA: TGTGCCACCAGTGACAGCCGGGACTACCATGGCTACACCTTC. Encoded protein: CATSDSRDYHGYTF.

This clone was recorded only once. This CDR3 reads CASSWDIGETQYF. As DNA, the CDR3 is TGTGCCAGCAGCTGGGACATCGGGGAGACCCAGTACTTC. The genes are TRBV11-1 and TRBJ2-5; D perhaps matches TRBD1 (6 bases). CDR1 is SGHAT, CDR2 FQDESV, per germline (reference sequence). V was shortened by 4 bases and J by 5 bases, with 11 bases between the two germline ends. The CDR3 runs 13 residues.

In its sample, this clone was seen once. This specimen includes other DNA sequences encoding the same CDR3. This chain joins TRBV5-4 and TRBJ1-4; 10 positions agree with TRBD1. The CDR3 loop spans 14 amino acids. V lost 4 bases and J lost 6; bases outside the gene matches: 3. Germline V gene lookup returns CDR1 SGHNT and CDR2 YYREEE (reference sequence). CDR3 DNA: TGTGCCAGCAGCCTGGACAGGGGGGATGAAAAACTGTTTTTT. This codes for CASSLDRGDEKLFF.

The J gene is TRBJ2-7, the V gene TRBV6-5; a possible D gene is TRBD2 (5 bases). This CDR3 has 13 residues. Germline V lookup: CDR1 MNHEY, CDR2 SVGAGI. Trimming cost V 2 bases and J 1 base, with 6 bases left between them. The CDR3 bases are TGTGCCAGCAGTTACCCGGGGTCCTACGAGCAGTACTTC. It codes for CASSYPGSYEQYF.

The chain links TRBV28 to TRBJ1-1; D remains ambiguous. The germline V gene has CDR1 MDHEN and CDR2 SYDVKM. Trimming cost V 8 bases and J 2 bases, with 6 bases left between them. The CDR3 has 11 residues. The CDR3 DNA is TGTGCCAGCCATAGTAACACTGAAGCTTTCTTT. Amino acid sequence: CASHSNTEAFF.

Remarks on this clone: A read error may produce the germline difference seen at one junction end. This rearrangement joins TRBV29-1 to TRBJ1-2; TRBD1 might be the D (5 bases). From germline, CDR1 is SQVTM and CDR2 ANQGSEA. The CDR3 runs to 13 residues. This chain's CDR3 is CSVEGTPNYGYTF. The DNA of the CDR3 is TGCAGCGTCGAAGGGACTCCTAACTATGGCTACACCTTC.

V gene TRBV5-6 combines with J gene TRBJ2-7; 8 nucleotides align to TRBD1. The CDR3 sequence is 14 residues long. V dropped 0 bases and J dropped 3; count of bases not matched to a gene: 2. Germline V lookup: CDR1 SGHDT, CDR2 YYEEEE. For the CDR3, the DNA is TGTGCCAGCAGCTTGGGGACAGGGAACTACGAGCAGTACTTC. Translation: CASSLGTGNYEQYF.